The sequence of this T cell receptor (beta chain) was determined in a study of cytomegalovirus exposure and HLA in healthy donors. Study conclusions and caveats: Most of the CMV-associated TCR beta chains (in a later analysis) appeared to be HLA-restricted. Roughly even sequencing depth across donors was the assumption behind the presence/absence analyses.

Use of 60 Vbeta and 13 Jbeta primers characterized the PCR. TCRdb keeps only in-frame clones here, not all; method: immunoSEQ multiplex PCR. The sample records about 98,000 clones, 80% to 90% being singletons. About this clone: Its antigen is as yet unknown.

Germline loops: CDR1 ENHRY, CDR2 SYGVKD. CDR3 size: 12 residues. Trimming cost V 6 bases and J 4 bases, with 7 bases left between them. Sequenced input: PBMCs. The gene calls are TRBV10-3 and TRBJ1-5; no definite D call. This sequence originates from a man between 35 and 55 years old in good health and CMV-seronegative. CDR3 loop: CAIRDWNQPQHF. CDR3 coding DNA: TGTGCCATCAGGGACTGGAATCAGCCCCAGCATTTT.